This T cell receptor beta chain was sequenced during a study of Ad26.COV2.S vaccination and SARS-CoV-2 variants. Study-level background: Doses of Ad26.COV2.S were injected into muscle once or twice, 56 days apart. Study outcomes and limitations: Spike-specific TCR breadth ran higher among vaccine recipients than placebo recipients.

Libraries were prepared by immunoSEQ multiplex PCR; TCRdb keeps only in-frame clonotypes and omits some of them. The repertoire consists of about 410,000 clones, with approximately 90% occurring once and the leading ten covering approximately 3.7%. V gave up 3 bases and J gave up 5 bases, with 10 bases separating them. This CDR3 is 13 amino acids long. Germline-derived CDR1 and CDR2 are MNHEY and SMNVEV (reference sequence). The treatment was: roughly 18 received Ad26.COV2.S at low or high dose, single or two shots; 5 received placebo; per-sample allocation not given. Day 63 after the first vaccine or placebo injection was the time point for sampling. Points on this clone: As yet, its antigen is unknown. Other DNA sequences in the sample encode the same CDR3.

The TCR comes from a person aged 18-65 years who received the Ad26.COV2.S COVID-19 vaccine or a placebo. The rearrangement uses TRBV27 and TRBJ1-1; D is possibly TRBD1 (5 bases). The material was peripheral blood, obtained in a trial of Ad26.COV2.S vaccine versus placebo. CDR3 bases: TGTGCCAGCAGTTTTAGGGGAGGTACTGAAGCTTTCTTT. It yields the protein CASSFRGGTEAFF.